This note documents a single T cell receptor beta chain sequence. As processed by the authors: Reference gene primer amplification gave nucleated cell count estimates. Produced via immunoSEQ multiplex PCR; TCRdb's table is partial and in-frame only. V and J calls and clone size are given by that table; D and trimming were obtained from the DNA. Of roughly 250,000 clones listed, roughly 82% were seen once; the top ten hold roughly 4.7%. The data were taken from a study of blood T cell repertoires in COVID-19. Study details: COVID-19 samples collected from the United States, Italy and Spain covered acute and convalescent phases. PBMCs, B-cell-depleted T cells, or T cells were the source of the cDNA or gDNA that made up the material.

Germline loops: CDR1 SGHRS, CDR2 YFSETQ. V lost 3 bases to trimming and J lost 5 bases, with 11 bases between them. CDR3 length: 13 residues. This sequence originates from a woman aged 70 to 79 with acute or convalescent COVID-19. The V and J genes are TRBV5-1 and TRBJ2-5; unclear D gene. Sequenced: peripheral blood. CDR3 bases: TGCGCCAGCAGCTCCGGGTCTACGGAGACCCAGTACTTC. Translation: CASSSGSTETQYF.